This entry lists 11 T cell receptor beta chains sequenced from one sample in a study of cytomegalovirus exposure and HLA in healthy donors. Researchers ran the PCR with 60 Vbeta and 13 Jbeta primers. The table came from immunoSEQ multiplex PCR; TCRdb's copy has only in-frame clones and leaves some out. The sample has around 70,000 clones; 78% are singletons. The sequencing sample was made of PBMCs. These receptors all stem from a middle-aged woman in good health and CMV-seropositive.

The CDR3 coding sequence is TGTGCCAGTAGTGGCGGACAGGGGGCTGTAGATACGCAGTATTTT. As protein: CASSGGQGAVDTQYF. The rearrangement uses TRBV19 and TRBJ2-3, with 11 bases fitting TRBD1. The junction had 6 bases not matched to a gene; V was cut back by 5 bases and J by 5 bases. The CDR3 has 15 amino acids. Germline lookup yields CDR1 LNHDA and CDR2 SQIVND (reference sequence).

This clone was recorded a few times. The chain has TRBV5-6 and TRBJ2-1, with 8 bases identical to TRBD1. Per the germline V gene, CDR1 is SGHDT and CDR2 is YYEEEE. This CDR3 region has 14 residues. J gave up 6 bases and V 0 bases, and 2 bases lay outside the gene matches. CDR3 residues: CASSLDRGINEQFF. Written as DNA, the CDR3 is TGTGCCAGCAGCTTGGACAGGGGGATCAATGAGCAGTTCTTC.

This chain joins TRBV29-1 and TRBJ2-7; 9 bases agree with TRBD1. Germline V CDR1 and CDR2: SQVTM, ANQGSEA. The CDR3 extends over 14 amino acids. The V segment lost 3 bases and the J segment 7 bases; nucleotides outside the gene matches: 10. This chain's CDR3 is CSVEVGTGLGEQYF. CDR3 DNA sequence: TGCAGCGTTGAGGTCGGGACAGGGTTAGGGGAGCAGTACTTC.

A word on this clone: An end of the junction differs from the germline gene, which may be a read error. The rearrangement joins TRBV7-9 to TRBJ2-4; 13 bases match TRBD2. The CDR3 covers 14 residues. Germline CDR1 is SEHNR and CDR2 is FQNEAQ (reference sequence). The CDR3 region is CSSSATGTSGEGYF. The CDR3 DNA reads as TGTTCCAGCAGCGCGACCGGGACTAGCGGGGAAGGGTACTTC.

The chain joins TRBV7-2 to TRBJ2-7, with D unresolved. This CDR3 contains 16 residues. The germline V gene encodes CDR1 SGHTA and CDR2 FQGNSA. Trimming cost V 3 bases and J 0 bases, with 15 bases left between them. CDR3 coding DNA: TGTGCCAGCAGCTTCAGGATCTCCTTTAGCTCCTACGAGCAGTACTTC. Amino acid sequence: CASSFRISFSSYEQYF.

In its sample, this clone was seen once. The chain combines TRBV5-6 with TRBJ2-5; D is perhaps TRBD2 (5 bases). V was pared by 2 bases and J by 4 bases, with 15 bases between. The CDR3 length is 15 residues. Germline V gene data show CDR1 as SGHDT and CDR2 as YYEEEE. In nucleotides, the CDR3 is TGTGCCAGCAGCTTCCGGGAAACTTGGGGAGAGACCCAGTACTTC. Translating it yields CASSFRETWGETQYF.

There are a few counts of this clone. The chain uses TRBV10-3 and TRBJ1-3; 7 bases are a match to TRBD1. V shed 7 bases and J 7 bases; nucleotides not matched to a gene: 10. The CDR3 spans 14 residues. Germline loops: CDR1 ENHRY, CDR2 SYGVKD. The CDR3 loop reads CAITQGQTLNTIYF. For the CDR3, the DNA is TGTGCCATCACGCAGGGACAGACCTTGAACACCATATATTTT.

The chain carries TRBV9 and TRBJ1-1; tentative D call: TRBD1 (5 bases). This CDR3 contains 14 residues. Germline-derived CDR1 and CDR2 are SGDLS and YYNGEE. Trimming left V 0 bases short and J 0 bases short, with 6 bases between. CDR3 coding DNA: TGTGCCAGCAGCGTAGGCAGGGTGAACACTGAAGCTTTCTTT. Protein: CASSVGRVNTEAFF.

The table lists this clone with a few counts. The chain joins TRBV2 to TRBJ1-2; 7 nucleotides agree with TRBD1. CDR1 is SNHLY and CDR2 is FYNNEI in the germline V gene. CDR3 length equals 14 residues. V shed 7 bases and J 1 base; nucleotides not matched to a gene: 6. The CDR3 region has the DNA TGTGCCAGCACCCAGACAGGGAATAACTATGGCTACACCTTC. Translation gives CASTQTGNNYGYTF.

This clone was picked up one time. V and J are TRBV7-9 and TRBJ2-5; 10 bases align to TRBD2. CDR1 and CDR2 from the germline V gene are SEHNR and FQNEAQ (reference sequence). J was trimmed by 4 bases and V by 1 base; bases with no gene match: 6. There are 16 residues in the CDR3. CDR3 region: CASSLVIAGGRETQYF. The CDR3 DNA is TGTGCCAGCAGCTTAGTGATAGCGGGGGGCCGAGAGACCCAGTACTTC. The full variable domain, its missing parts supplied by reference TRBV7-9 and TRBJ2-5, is DTGVSQNPRHKITKRGQNVTFRCDPISEHNRLYWYRQTLGQGPEFLTYFQNEAQLEKSRLLSDRFSAERPKGSFSTLEIQRTEQGDSAMYLCASSLVIAGGRETQYFGPGTRLLVL.

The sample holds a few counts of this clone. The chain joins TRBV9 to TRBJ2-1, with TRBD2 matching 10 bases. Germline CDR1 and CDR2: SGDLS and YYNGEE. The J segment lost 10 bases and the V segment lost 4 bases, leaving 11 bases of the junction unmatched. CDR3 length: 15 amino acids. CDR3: CASSPDVAGGEEQFF. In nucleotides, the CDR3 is TGTGCCAGCAGCCCGGATGTAGCGGGGGGAGAGGAGCAGTTCTTC.